The present T cell receptor beta chain was sequenced within a study of blood T cell repertoires in COVID-19. In the study overall: Specimens from acute and convalescent COVID-19 originated in the United States, Italy and Spain.

This CDR3 is built from 16 residues. V was pared by 5 bases and J by 10 bases, with 10 bases of the junction left unmatched. Germline loops: CDR1 LGHDT, CDR2 YNNKEL (reference sequence). Measured with immunoSEQ multiplex PCR; TCRdb has only the in-frame clones, and not every one. This sample yields about 85,000 clones, of which about 80% are seen a single time; roughly 14% belongs to the top ten. The J gene is TRBJ2-1, the V gene TRBV3-1 (or the pseudogene TRBV3-2); 14 bases are shared with TRBD2. The TCR was taken from a human donor in a cohort sampled during active COVID-19. The sequenced sample was peripheral blood. The CDR3: CASSEKTSGGAGEQFF. CDR3 nucleotide sequence: TGTGCCAGCAGCGAAAAGACTAGCGGGGGGGCCGGAGAGCAGTTCTTC.